Listed below are T cell receptor beta chains from one sample, sequenced in a study of spatial heterogeneity in lung cancer. From the 5' RACE reads, TCRdb called clonotypes with MiXCR, one entry per CDR3 protein. The repertoire consists of roughly 79,000 distinct CDR3 sequences, with around 7.3% occurring once and the leading ten covering 6.8%. The sequencing here drew on PBMCs, taken at surgery. The receptors were gathered from a male donor with early-stage non-small cell lung cancer. Each CDR3 is given with its conserved first and last residue. D genes are given only for firm matches. Size is stated for part of the rows, as once, few or many counts, or as a class when the clone is expanded.

D gene: TRBD1; V gene: TRBV20-1; J gene: TRBJ1-5; clone size: NA; CDR3 DNA: TGCAGTGCTAGAGAGAGGACAGGATATAGCAATCAGCCCCAGCATTTT; CDR3 protein: CSARERTGYSNQPQHF
D gene: NA; V gene: TRBV12-3/TRBV12-4; J gene: TRBJ2-1; clone size: many; CDR3 DNA: TGTGCCAGCGCCCCGGAACTAGCTTTCTATGAGCAGTTCTTC; CDR3 protein: CASAPELAFYEQFF
D gene: TRBD2; V gene: TRBV7-9; J gene: TRBJ2-7; clone size: many; CDR3 DNA: TGTGCCAGCAGGCTGACTAGCGGGGGATTTGGCGAGCAGTACTTC; CDR3 protein: CASRLTSGGFGEQYF
D gene: TRBD1; V gene: TRBV7-9; J gene: TRBJ1-6; clone size: many; CDR3 DNA: TGTGCCACCCAGACAGGGGGTCGGTCACCCCTCCACTTT; CDR3 protein: CATQTGGRSPLHF
D gene: TRBD2; V gene: TRBV9; J gene: TRBJ2-3; clone size: NA; CDR3 DNA: TGTGCCAGCAGCGTGGGACTAGCCGTCAGCACAGATACGCAGTATTTT; CDR3 protein: CASSVGLAVSTDTQYF
D gene: NA; V gene: TRBV5-1; J gene: TRBJ1-1; clone size: few; CDR3 DNA: TGCGCCAGCAGCTCACGGGCTAACATGAACACTGAAGCTTTCTTT; CDR3 protein: CASSSRANMNTEAFF
D gene: TRBD2; V gene: TRBV20-1; J gene: TRBJ2-1; clone size: NA; CDR3 DNA: TGCAGTGCTAGAGGGGTAGCGGGAGGTGTAAATGAGCAGTTCTTC; CDR3 protein: CSARGVAGGVNEQFF
D gene: NA; V gene: TRBV11-1; J gene: TRBJ1-1; clone size: many; CDR3 DNA: TGTGCCAGCAGCCCGGACCGGACTGTGGCAGCTTTCTTT; CDR3 protein: CASSPDRTVAAFF
D gene: TRBD1; V gene: TRBV20-1; J gene: TRBJ1-5; clone size: many; CDR3 DNA: TGCAGTGCTGGGACAGGGGGCAATCAGCCCCAGCATTTT; CDR3 protein: CSAGTGGNQPQHF
D gene: NA; V gene: TRBV6-6; J gene: TRBJ2-1; clone size: many; CDR3 DNA: TGTGCCAGCAGACAGGGAAGGAGGGCGATTGTCAATGAGCAGTTCTTC; CDR3 protein: CASRQGRRAIVNEQFF
D gene: NA; V gene: TRBV6-5; J gene: TRBJ2-1; clone size: many; CDR3 DNA: TGTGCCAGCAGTTATTTGGACAATGAGCAGTTCTTC; CDR3 protein: CASSYLDNEQFF
D gene: NA; V gene: TRBV29-1; J gene: TRBJ2-3; clone size: many; CDR3 DNA: TGCAGCGTTGAAGGGGAAACGCGCACAGATACGCAGTATTTT; CDR3 protein: CSVEGETRTDTQYF
D gene: NA; V gene: TRBV2; J gene: TRBJ2-2; clone size: few; CDR3 DNA: TGTGCCAGCAGATTCGGGGATAACACCGGGGAGCTGTTTTTT; CDR3 protein: CASRFGDNTGELFF
D gene: NA; V gene: TRBV19; J gene: TRBJ1-5; clone size: NA; CDR3 DNA: TGTGCCAGTAGTATAGTCCGGGATCGGCGTCAGCCCCAGCATTTT; CDR3 protein: CASSIVRDRRQPQHF
D gene: NA; V gene: TRBV7-2; J gene: TRBJ2-1; clone size: NA; CDR3 DNA: TGTGCCAGCAGCTCCTTAACCTTGGGACGGCACAATGAGCAGTTCTTC; CDR3 protein: CASSSLTLGRHNEQFF
D gene: NA; V gene: TRBV7-9; J gene: TRBJ2-1; clone size: many; CDR3 DNA: TGTGCCAGCAGTTTCGGGGATGAGCAGTTCTTC; CDR3 protein: CASSFGDEQFF
D gene: TRBD1; V gene: TRBV27; J gene: TRBJ2-7; clone size: NA; CDR3 DNA: TGTGCCAGCAGTTCTTCAGGGGGCGATACAACCTACGAGCAGTACTTC; CDR3 protein: CASSSSGGDTTYEQYF
D gene: TRBD1; V gene: TRBV6-2/TRBV6-3; J gene: TRBJ1-5; clone size: few; CDR3 DNA: TGTGCCAGCAGCCGGGGACAGGCCAATCAGCCCCAGCATTTT; CDR3 protein: CASSRGQANQPQHF
D gene: NA; V gene: TRBV6-5; J gene: TRBJ2-2; clone size: NA; CDR3 DNA: TGTGCCAGCAGTTACAGCAGGGGCGGAGGGGAGCTGTTTTTT; CDR3 protein: CASSYSRGGGELFF
D gene: TRBD2; V gene: TRBV25-1; J gene: TRBJ2-2; clone size: many; CDR3 DNA: TGTGCCAGCAGTGAATTTTCCGGGACTAGCGGGGAGCTGTTTTTT; CDR3 protein: CASSEFSGTSGELFF
D gene: NA; V gene: TRBV24-1; J gene: TRBJ2-5; clone size: few; CDR3 DNA: TGTGCCACCAGTGATTTGCCCTTCACCCTGGGCAGCCAAGAGACCCAGTACTTC; CDR3 protein: CATSDLPFTLGSQETQYF
D gene: NA; V gene: TRBV29-1; J gene: TRBJ1-6; clone size: many; CDR3 DNA: TGCAGCGTTGGCCATAATTCACCCCTCCACTTT; CDR3 protein: CSVGHNSPLHF
D gene: NA; V gene: TRBV29-1; J gene: TRBJ2-5; clone size: many; CDR3 DNA: TGCAGCGTTGAGGCGGGATCGAAGACCCAGTACTTC; CDR3 protein: CSVEAGSKTQYF
D gene: TRBD1; V gene: TRBV20-1; J gene: TRBJ1-1; clone size: many; CDR3 DNA: TGCAGTGCGAGAACCGAGTCAGGGGGCTCTGAAGCTTTCTTT; CDR3 protein: CSARTESGGSEAFF
D gene: TRBD2; V gene: TRBV15; J gene: TRBJ2-7; clone size: NA; CDR3 DNA: TGTGCCACCAGCAGAGGACTAGCGCGGAGTTACGAGCAGTACTTC; CDR3 protein: CATSRGLARSYEQYF
D gene: NA; V gene: TRBV6-1; J gene: TRBJ2-7; clone size: few; CDR3 DNA: TGTGCCAGCACCCCGGGAGTCGGTTACGAGCAGTACTTC; CDR3 protein: CASTPGVGYEQYF
D gene: TRBD1; V gene: TRBV20-1; J gene: TRBJ1-2; clone size: NA; CDR3 DNA: TGCAGTGCTTGGGACAGTTCTAACTATGGCTACACCTTC; CDR3 protein: CSAWDSSNYGYTF
D gene: TRBD2; V gene: TRBV7-2; J gene: TRBJ2-1; clone size: many; CDR3 DNA: TGTGCCAGCAGCATAAAGGTACTAGCGGGCGGCGAGCAGTTCTTC; CDR3 protein: CASSIKVLAGGEQFF
D gene: NA; V gene: TRBV6-4; J gene: TRBJ1-6; clone size: many; CDR3 DNA: TGTGCCAGCAGTGAAGGGACCTATAATTCACCCCTCCACTTT; CDR3 protein: CASSEGTYNSPLHF
D gene: NA; V gene: TRBV18; J gene: TRBJ2-1; clone size: few; CDR3 DNA: TGTGCCAGCTCACCCTCAGGGGATGAGCAGTTCTTC; CDR3 protein: CASSPSGDEQFF
D gene: TRBD1; V gene: TRBV18; J gene: TRBJ2-7; clone size: few; CDR3 DNA: TGTGCCAGCTCACCTACCGGGACAGTCTCCTACGAGCAGTACTTC; CDR3 protein: CASSPTGTVSYEQYF
D gene: NA; V gene: TRBV19; J gene: TRBJ2-3; clone size: few; CDR3 DNA: TGTGCCAGTAGTCACGGGGGTAGCACAGATACGCAGTATTTT; CDR3 protein: CASSHGGSTDTQYF
D gene: NA; V gene: TRBV21-1; J gene: TRBJ2-1; clone size: many; CDR3 DNA: TGTGCCAGCAGCAAAAAAAGGAAGGAGACAGGGGGCTCTTCAACCCGGTTCTTC; CDR3 protein: CASSKKRKETGGSSTRFF
D gene: NA; V gene: TRBV11-3; J gene: TRBJ2-2; clone size: NA; CDR3 DNA: TGTGCCAGCAGCTCCCGACAACATTACACCGGGGAGCTGTTTTTT; CDR3 protein: CASSSRQHYTGELFF
D gene: TRBD2; V gene: TRBV12-3/TRBV12-4; J gene: TRBJ2-3; clone size: few; CDR3 DNA: TGTGCCAGCAGTCCTTACGGACCTAGCGGGAAAAGCACAGATACGCAGTATTTT; CDR3 protein: CASSPYGPSGKSTDTQYF
D gene: TRBD1; V gene: TRBV29-1; J gene: TRBJ2-1; clone size: NA; CDR3 DNA: TGCAGCGTTGGGACAGGGTCAGACTACTACAATGAGCAGTTCTTC; CDR3 protein: CSVGTGSDYYNEQFF
D gene: NA; V gene: TRBV24-1; J gene: TRBJ2-6; clone size: many; CDR3 DNA: TGTGCCACCAGTGAGGGGGCCGGGGCCAACGTCCTGACTTTC; CDR3 protein: CATSEGAGANVLTF
D gene: NA; V gene: TRBV9; J gene: TRBJ1-4; clone size: few; CDR3 DNA: TGTGCCAGCAGCGCCCGCACAGGCAACGGTGAAAAACTGTTTTTT; CDR3 protein: CASSARTGNGEKLFF
D gene: TRBD1; V gene: TRBV24-1; J gene: TRBJ2-1; clone size: few; CDR3 DNA: TGTGCCACCAGTGATGCGGACAGGGGTTCTGAGCAGTTCTTC; CDR3 protein: CATSDADRGSEQFF
D gene: NA; V gene: TRBV12-3/TRBV12-4; J gene: TRBJ2-3; clone size: few; CDR3 DNA: TGTGCCAGCAGTTTAGGTAGCACAGATACGCAGTATTTT; CDR3 protein: CASSLGSTDTQYF
D gene: NA; V gene: TRBV19; J gene: TRBJ2-3; clone size: NA; CDR3 DNA: TGTGCCAGTAGAGATGATCCCACAGATACGCAGTATTTT; CDR3 protein: CASRDDPTDTQYF
D gene: TRBD2; V gene: TRBV20-1; J gene: TRBJ2-1; clone size: many; CDR3 DNA: TGCAGTGCTAGAGGAGGCCCTAGCGGGAGTGAACGATACAATGAGCAGTTCTTC; CDR3 protein: CSARGGPSGSERYNEQFF
D gene: TRBD1; V gene: TRBV5-1; J gene: TRBJ2-7; clone size: many; CDR3 DNA: TGCGCCAGCAGCTGGCAGGGGGCTTCCTACGAGCAGTACTTC; CDR3 protein: CASSWQGASYEQYF
D gene: NA; V gene: TRBV7-8; J gene: TRBJ2-5; clone size: NA; CDR3 DNA: TGTGCCAGCTCTAGGGATACCCAAGAGACCCAGTACTTC; CDR3 protein: CASSRDTQETQYF
D gene: TRBD2; V gene: TRBV4-1; J gene: TRBJ2-5; clone size: many; CDR3 DNA: TGCGCCAGCGCCGGGACTAGCGGCCTCAAAGAGACCCAGTACTTC; CDR3 protein: CASAGTSGLKETQYF
D gene: NA; V gene: TRBV4-3; J gene: TRBJ2-2; clone size: few; CDR3 DNA: TGCGCCAGCAGCCCGGAGGGGCACACCGGGGAGCTGTTTTTT; CDR3 protein: CASSPEGHTGELFF
D gene: TRBD2; V gene: TRBV4-2; J gene: TRBJ2-3; clone size: many; CDR3 DNA: TGTGCCAGCAGCCTCATAGCGGGAGTGAACGGGGATACGCAGTATTTT; CDR3 protein: CASSLIAGVNGDTQYF
D gene: NA; V gene: TRBV12-3/TRBV12-4; J gene: TRBJ1-1; clone size: few; CDR3 DNA: TGTGCCAGCAGTTTAGCGCAGGGACCACAGAACACTGAAGCTTTCTTT; CDR3 protein: CASSLAQGPQNTEAFF
D gene: TRBD1; V gene: TRBV7-3; J gene: TRBJ2-2; clone size: many; CDR3 DNA: TGTGCCAGCAGCCCCGGACAGGACGGGGAGCTGTTTTTT; CDR3 protein: CASSPGQDGELFF
D gene: NA; V gene: TRBV11-2; J gene: TRBJ1-5; clone size: NA; CDR3 DNA: TGTGCCAGCAGCCCTGGACAGAGTAGCAATCAGCCCCAGCATTTT; CDR3 protein: CASSPGQSSNQPQHF
D gene: TRBD1; V gene: TRBV6-5; J gene: TRBJ1-1; clone size: NA; CDR3 DNA: TGTGCCAGCAGTTACGTCGGGACAGGCAGCACTGAAGCTTTCTTT; CDR3 protein: CASSYVGTGSTEAFF
D gene: TRBD1; V gene: TRBV12-3/TRBV12-4; J gene: TRBJ2-3; clone size: few; CDR3 DNA: TGTGCCAGCAGTTTAGGTGGGACAGGGGGTGCGCAGTATTTT; CDR3 protein: CASSLGGTGGAQYF
D gene: TRBD2; V gene: TRBV12-3/TRBV12-4; J gene: TRBJ2-2; clone size: NA; CDR3 DNA: TGTGCCAGCAGTTTACGGCTAGCGGGGTTCACCGGGGAGCTGTTTTTT; CDR3 protein: CASSLRLAGFTGELFF